This T cell receptor (beta chain) comes out of a study of shared clonotypes between healthy human individuals. Study summary: Donors were a couple of women and a few men aged 18 to 49.

Germline lookup yields CDR1 LNHDA and CDR2 SQIVND (reference sequence). V trimming: 6 bases; J trimming: 6 bases; junction bases outside the gene matches: 7. There are 14 residues in the CDR3. This clone was observed a few times. Repertoires were generated with immunoSEQ multiplex PCR, while TCRdb's copy carries only in-frame clones and drops some. The table records about 980,000 clones, about three quarters of them present only once. V usage is TRBV19 and J usage is TRBJ1-5; 8 nucleotides agree with TRBD1. The sequencing input was memory CD4+ T cells sorted from blood. Subset described: CD45RA-negative fraction. The clonotype comes from a young man in good health. CDR3 region: CASRSGGGSQPQHF. CDR3 coding DNA: TGTGCCAGTAGATCAGGGGGCGGGAGTCAGCCCCAGCATTTT.